This T cell receptor beta chain was captured by sequencing in a study of OX40 agonist ivuxolimab in advanced cancers. The data were produced by immunoSEQ multiplex PCR, yet TCRdb's version contains in-frame clones alone and is incomplete. Among fewer than 100,000 clones, approximately 91% were seen once, and the ten largest hold about 0.35%. J lost 6 bases, V lost 3 bases, and 4 bases had no gene match. The CDR3 contains 15 residues. Germline CDR1 is SGHAT and CDR2 is FQDESV (reference sequence). Specimen: CD4+ or CD8+ T cells sorted from blood, collected in a trial of the OX40 agonist ivuxolimab. V is TRBV11-1 and J is TRBJ2-1; 11 nucleotides line up with TRBD2. The TCR was taken from an adult with an advanced solid tumor such as melanoma, head and neck, liver or kidney cancer. The CDR3 DNA sequence: TGTGCCAGCAGCTTCTCGGGACTAGCGGCCAATGAGCAGTTCTTC. Its protein is CASSFSGLAANEQFF.